This T cell receptor (beta chain) is drawn from a study of CD8+ T cells in alopecia areata. Following RNA extraction, reverse transcription yielded cDNA that acted as the sequencing template. Clones were read by immunoSEQ multiplex PCR, and TCRdb kept only the in-frame ones, dropping some. The sample gives approximately 180,000 clones, around 50% of which show up once; approximately 14% is in the top ten. The germline CDR1 and CDR2 sequences are SGHNT and YENEEA. Trimming stripped 1 base from V and 5 bases from J, with 2 bases between. The CDR3 is made up of 11 amino acids. This TCR was sampled from a human donor with alopecia areata. The sample here was CD4+ T cells sorted from blood, taken at week 0. This rearrangement joins TRBV11-3 to TRBJ2-5; D unresolved. This CDR3 is CASSLGETQYF. The CDR3 nucleotides read TGTGCCAGCAGCTTAGGGGAGACCCAGTACTTC.